One sample yielded the 21 T cell receptor beta chains listed below, sequenced in a study of blood T cells in healthy people across ages. Then a second PCR, running about 6 to 11 cycles, was carried out with a sample-barcoded 5' primer and a J-beta primer mix. TCRdb re-called the 5' RACE reads through MiXCR, storing one row per CDR3 protein. The table includes 780,000 or so distinct CDR3 sequences, roughly 25% detected once. This sample also belongs to another study, concerning T cells of mothers and their children.

Sequenced sample: blood. These TCRs come from a boy between 10 and 17 years old in good health.

This clonotype was counted only a few times. This chain joins TRBV7-9 and TRBJ1-2, with 12 nucleotides matching TRBD1. This CDR3 has 17 residues. The V gene's germline CDR1 is SEHNR and CDR2 FQNEAQ (reference sequence). The V segment lost 2 bases and the J segment 3 bases; nucleotides outside the gene matches: 7. As DNA, the CDR3 is TGTGCCAGCAGCTTACCGACCGGGACAGGGGGCGACTATGGCTACACCTTC. Its translation: CASSLPTGTGGDYGYTF.

The chain's CDR3 is CSVLGHLSTDTQYF. Here the CDR3 DNA reads TGCAGCGTCCTGGGACATCTCAGCACAGATACGCAGTATTTT. The V and J genes are TRBV29-1 and TRBJ2-3, with a possible D match to TRBD1 (6 bases). The CDR3 spans 14 residues. Trimming pared 6 bases from V and 0 bases from J, leaving 13 bases between. Germline CDR1 SQVTM, CDR2 ANQGSEA.

The CDR3 is CASSQGAGAAREQFF. The CDR3 nucleotides are TGCGCCAGCAGCCAAGGAGCGGGGGCCGCTCGGGAGCAGTTCTTC. The chain is built from TRBV4-3 and TRBJ2-1, with 8 bases matching TRBD2. This CDR3 comprises 15 residues. J lost 10 bases, V lost 1 base, and 9 bases had no gene match. The germline CDR1 and CDR2 sequences are LGHNA and YSLEER.

The chain recombines TRBV7-9 with TRBJ2-1, with 9 bases identical to TRBD1. The CDR3 length is 16 residues. V lost 3 bases, J lost 8 bases, and 11 bases stayed unmatched. The germline V gene has CDR1 SEHNR and CDR2 FQNEAQ (reference sequence). The CDR3 loop is CASSFGTGGYGDEQFF. The DNA of the CDR3 is TGTGCCAGCAGCTTCGGCACAGGGGGCTATGGCGATGAGCAGTTCTTC. The complete variable domain, with remaining parts taken from reference TRBV7-9 and TRBJ2-1, reads DTGVSQNPRHKITKRGQNVTFRCDPISEHNRLYWYRQTLGQGPEFLTYFQNEAQLEKSRLLSDRFSAERPKGSFSTLEIQRTEQGDSAMYLCASSFGTGGYGDEQFFGPGTRLTVL.

This clonotype was found once. V gene TRBV7-2 combines with J gene TRBJ2-7; 7 nucleotides align to TRBD2. CDR1 is SGHTA, CDR2 FQGNSA, per germline. The CDR3 is 17 amino acids. V shed 3 bases, J shed 1 base, and the junction held 12 bases outside the gene matches. CDR3 DNA sequence: TGTGCCAGCAGCTTCACGACTAGTGGGGGAGGGTCCTACGAGCAGTACTTC. Translated, it gives CASSFTTSGGGSYEQYF. Full variable domain (remainder filled in from reference TRBV7-2 and TRBJ2-7): GAGVSQSPSNKVTEKGKDVELRCDPISGHTALYWYRQSLGQGLEFLIYFQGNSAPDKSGLPSDRFSAERTGGSVSTLTIQRTQQEDSAVYLCASSFTTSGGGSYEQYFGPGTRLTVT.

The J gene is TRBJ2-1, the V gene TRBV20-1; 13 nucleotides match TRBD2. V trimming: 6 bases; J trimming: 13 bases; junction bases outside the gene matches: 12. CDR3 length: 14 residues. CDR1 and CDR2 from the germline V gene are DFQATT and SNEGSKA (reference sequence). The CDR3 DNA reads TGCAGTGCGACGGAACAGGGACTAGCGGGACGTCAGTTCTTC. Amino acid sequence: CSATEQGLAGRQFF.

In its sample, this clonotype was seen a few times. The chain joins TRBV5-1 to TRBJ1-2; the D is unclear. Germline V gene data show CDR1 as SGHRS and CDR2 as YFSETQ. The V and J ends lost 1 base and 2 bases respectively, with 6 bases between them. The CDR3 runs 13 residues. CDR3 region: CASSLSDNYGYTF. The DNA for the CDR3 is TGCGCCAGCAGCTTGTCAGACAACTATGGCTACACCTTC.

The CDR3 reads CSAGTGGKDEKLFF. In DNA, the CDR3 is TGCAGTGCAGGGACAGGGGGCAAGGATGAAAAACTGTTTTTT. This chain connects TRBV20-1 to TRBJ1-4, with TRBD1 matching over 12 bases. This CDR3 spans 14 amino acids. The trim removed 6 bases at V and 6 bases at J, leaving 5 bases unmatched. Germline CDR1 DFQATT, CDR2 SNEGSKA (reference sequence).

Only a few counts were recorded for this clonotype. A junction end diverges from the germline sequence, so it may reflect a read error. This chain uses TRBV7-2 with TRBJ1-1, with a possible D match to TRBD1 (6 bases). Germline lookup yields CDR1 SGHTA and CDR2 FQGNSA. This CDR3 is 15 amino acids long. CDR3: CASSSRGGGNTETFF. The CDR3 DNA is TGTGCCAGCAGCTCCCGAGGGGGGGGGAATACTGAAACTTTCTTT.

The CDR3: CASSLARVEETQYF. As DNA, the CDR3 is TGTGCCAGCAGTTTAGCCAGGGTCGAAGAGACCCAGTACTTC. This chain connects TRBV28 to TRBJ2-5, with D tentatively TRBD1 (5 bases). Germline V lookup: CDR1 MDHEN, CDR2 SYDVKM. V was clipped by 2 bases and J by 3 bases, with 10 bases between them. There are 14 residues in the CDR3.

This clonotype has just a few counts. The chain employs TRBV6-6 and TRBJ1-2, with 8 bases matching TRBD1. The CDR3 spans 13 residues. V was clipped by 4 bases and J by 6 bases; unmatched bases: 4. Per germline, CDR1 MNHNY and CDR2 SVGAGI (reference sequence). The CDR3: CASSFTGGNGYTF. The CDR3 region has the DNA TGTGCCAGCAGTTTTACAGGGGGGAATGGCTACACCTTC.

This clonotype showed up just a few times. V gene TRBV7-3 combines with J gene TRBJ2-1; maybe TRBD2 (5 bases). Trimming took 6 bases from V and 2 from J, leaving 17 bases between them. The length of the CDR3 is 16 residues. The germline CDR1 and CDR2 sequences are SGHTA and FQGTGA. The CDR3 region is CASSRWRLATYNEQFF. The CDR3 nucleotides read TGTGCCAGCAGTAGATGGCGGCTAGCAACCTACAATGAGCAGTTCTTC.

This clonotype was counted between two and nine times. This sequence joins TRBV15 and TRBJ2-5; D perhaps matches TRBD2 (5 bases). The CDR3 runs 13 residues. The V gene lost 1 base and the J gene lost 5 bases, with 8 bases spanning the gap. Germline lookup yields CDR1 LNHNV and CDR2 YYDKDF (reference sequence). The CDR3 nucleotides are TGTGCCACCAGCAGAGGAGGGTTCGAGACCCAGTACTTC. Translated, it gives CATSRGGFETQYF.

The CDR3 DNA follows: TGCGCCAGCAGCCAGCTGACCTTAGGCGGGTCAGATACGCAGTATTTT. Translation: CASSQLTLGGSDTQYF. The chain is built from TRBV5-1 and TRBJ2-3; D is perhaps TRBD2 (5 bases). V shed 4 bases and J shed 4 bases, with 19 bases lying between them. CDR1 and CDR2 (germline): SGHRS, YFSETQ. This CDR3 is built from 16 residues.

This clonotype occurred a few times. This chain links TRBV25-1 with TRBJ2-7; D remains ambiguous. Germline V gives CDR1 MGHDK, CDR2 SYGVNS. Deletions cut 4 bases from V and 4 bases from J, with 20 bases between. The CDR3 covers 16 residues. The CDR3 nucleotides read TGTGCCAGCAGTGTGAATCCTGGTAGGGAAAGTTACGAGCAGTACTTC. Translated, it gives CASSVNPGRESYEQYF.

This clonotype was picked up a small number of times. This chain connects TRBV20-1 to TRBJ1-3, with no clear D. Germline V gene data show CDR1 as DFQATT and CDR2 as SNEGSKA (reference sequence). CDR3 size: 14 residues. Between the trimmed V and J ends, which lost 2 bases and 0 bases, there was a span of 8 bases. This CDR3 reads CSARQPLSGNTIYF. The CDR3 nucleotides are TGCAGTGCTAGACAGCCCCTCTCTGGAAACACCATATATTTT.

About this clonotype itself: Compared with germline, one end of the junction differs, possibly owing to a read error. The chain carries TRBV20-1 and TRBJ1-1; D uncertain. The CDR3 runs 13 residues. Germline values: CDR1 DFQATT, CDR2 SNEGSKA (reference sequence). The CDR3 DNA follows: TGCAGTGCTAGAAGGCCCGCGGACCTTGAAGCTCTCTTT. It yields the protein CSARRPADLEALF.

This clonotype was picked up a small number of times. The chain employs TRBV15 and TRBJ2-5; TRBD1 matches at 9 bases. CDR1 LNHNV and CDR2 YYDKDF come from the germline V gene (reference sequence). Losses at the gene ends were 0 bases for V and 7 bases for J; bases not matched to a gene: 9. CDR3 length: 16 residues. CDR3 DNA sequence: TGTGCCACCAGCAGAGAAAGATCCGGACAGGGGCGGACCCAGTACTTC. Its translation is CATSRERSGQGRTQYF.

There are a few counts of this clonotype. The gene calls are TRBV20-1 and TRBJ2-5; D is perhaps TRBD1 (6 bases). The CDR3 totals 15 residues. The V gene's germline CDR1 is DFQATT and CDR2 SNEGSKA (reference sequence). Between the trimmed V and J ends, which lost 0 bases and 5 bases, there was a span of 16 bases. CDR3 loop: CSARDGGRGQETQYF. The DNA for the CDR3 is TGCAGTGCTAGAGATGGCGGCAGGGGTCAGGAGACCCAGTACTTC.

CDR3 sequence (DNA): TGTGCCAGCAGCTCGAATTCGGGACTAGCGGAAGATGAGCAGTTCTTC. It codes for CASSSNSGLAEDEQFF. The chain has TRBV7-3 and TRBJ2-1; TRBD2 matches at 11 bases. CDR3 length equals 16 residues. Germline lookup yields CDR1 SGHTA and CDR2 FQGTGA. Trimming cost V 4 bases and J 8 bases; bases outside gene matches: 10.

This sequence joins TRBV11-2 and TRBJ2-5; 7 nucleotides agree with TRBD2. CDR3 length: 15 amino acids. V was pared by 2 bases and J by 0 bases, with 3 bases of the junction left unmatched. CDR1 and CDR2 (germline): SGHAT, FQNNGV. The CDR3 nucleotides read TGTGCCAGCAGCTTACGGGGGGAGTACCAAGAGACCCAGTACTTC. This codes for CASSLRGEYQETQYF.